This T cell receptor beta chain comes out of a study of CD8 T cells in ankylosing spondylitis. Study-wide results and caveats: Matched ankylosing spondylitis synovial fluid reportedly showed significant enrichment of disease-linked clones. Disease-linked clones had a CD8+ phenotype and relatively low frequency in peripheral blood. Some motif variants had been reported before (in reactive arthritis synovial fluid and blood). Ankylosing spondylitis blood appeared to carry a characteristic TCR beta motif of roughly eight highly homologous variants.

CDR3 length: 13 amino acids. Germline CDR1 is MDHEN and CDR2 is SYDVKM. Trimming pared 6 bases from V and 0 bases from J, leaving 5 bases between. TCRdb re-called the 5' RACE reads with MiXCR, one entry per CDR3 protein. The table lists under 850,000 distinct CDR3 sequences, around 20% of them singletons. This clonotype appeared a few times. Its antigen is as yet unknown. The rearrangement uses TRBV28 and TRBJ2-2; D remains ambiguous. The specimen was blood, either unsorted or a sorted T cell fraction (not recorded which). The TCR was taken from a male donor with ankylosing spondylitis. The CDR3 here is CASREPNTGELFF. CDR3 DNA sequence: TGTGCCAGCAGGGAGCCGAACACCGGGGAGCTGTTTTTT.